This TCR beta chain appears in the sequencing data of a study of high-grade serous ovarian cancer treatment subgroups (dated by TCRdb to 2020 to 2022). With regard to the full study: On average, sequencing produced more than 13,000 reads and 7,494 unique TCR beta rearrangements for each sample. Each patient contributed one primary tumor and two metastatic tumor samples, giving approximately 91 samples in total. The cohort comprised 30 or so patients: around 10 with no residual disease after primary surgery (R0), around 10 excellent NACT responders, and around 10 poor NACT responders. Under a laparoscopic triage algorithm, patients with high-grade serous ovarian cancer were grouped by complete gross resection or by neoadjuvant chemotherapy response, and the study profiled the TCR beta repertoires of these patients.

The CDR3 measures 14 amino acids from cysteine to phenylalanine. This entry keeps only the CDR3 DNA: 42 bases, framed from base 1. V and J are truncated by 1 base and 4 bases respectively, leaving an intervening sequence of 9 bases. The germline V gene yields MDHEN for CDR1 and SYDVKM for CDR2. The research as a whole found: Because bulk tumor TCR sequencing provided no spatial information, insight into HGSC tumor complexity and diversity was limited. Repertoire similarity ranging from roughly 0.1 to 0.8 was observed between tumors from the same patient, whereas almost no similarity was observed between different patients. TCR clonal relatedness correlated positively with neoantigen level and, by trend, with copy number variation and mutation load from whole-genome sequencing. TCR repertoire analyses were focused on CDR3, and CDR1 and CDR2 were not analyzed.

This clone has a single count. No cognate antigen has been identified for it. No much larger clonotype is one base removed from it; base qualities were not supplied. The tumor samples were collected prior to definitive surgery or chemotherapy. The MD Anderson Biospecimen Extraction Resource handled genomic DNA extraction, while the MD Anderson Cancer Genomics Laboratory carried out the TCR sequencing. High-throughput TCR profiling via ImmunoSEQ was performed on the approximately 90 tumor samples. The authors' analysis ran thus. The repertoire diversity metrics included richness (unique productive sequences), clonality, evenness and relatedness, and the Bhattacharyya coefficient was used to measure similarity between samples. A sensitivity analysis excluded TCRs with fewer than two reads and gave consistent conclusions. TCRdb obtained this table from immuneACCESS and retained in-frame rearrangements with V and J assigned. These tables miss some clones; where compared with another copy, unresolved V genes account for less than half of the shortfall, and the remainder is unexplained. Clone size and V and J calls were adopted from that table, with D and trimming inferred from the DNA. The sample table holds tens of thousands of clones, of which around 84% were seen once. The ten largest clones add up to approximately 2.1% of the sample.

This chain is built from TRBV28 and TRBJ2-3; TRBD2 could be the D gene, as 5 bases match. The TCR sequence derives from a human donor with high-grade serous ovarian cancer. Material: tumor tissue. The CDR3 reads as follows: CASSLLTRSDTQYF. The DNA reads TGTGCCAGCAGTTTATTAACTAGGTCAGATACGCAGTATTTT.